This TCR beta chain is from a study of T cells after somatic rescue of genetic block. The V segment lost 5 bases and the J segment 3 bases; nucleotides outside the gene matches: 6. The CDR3 spans 14 residues. Germline V gene lookup returns CDR1 ENHRY and CDR2 SYGVKD. Here immunoSEQ multiplex PCR was the method, and the copy in TCRdb shows in-frame clones only, minus some. The sample has tens of thousands of clones; about 87% are singletons. Sequencing was carried out using peripheral blood mononuclear cells (PBMCs). The chain links TRBV10-3 to TRBJ2-7; 8 bases line up with TRBD2. The origin of this receptor is a woman aged 18 to 35. The CDR3 nucleotides read TGTGCCATCAGTTTAGCGGGAAAGAACTACGAGCAGTACTTC. The encoded protein is CAISLAGKNYEQYF.